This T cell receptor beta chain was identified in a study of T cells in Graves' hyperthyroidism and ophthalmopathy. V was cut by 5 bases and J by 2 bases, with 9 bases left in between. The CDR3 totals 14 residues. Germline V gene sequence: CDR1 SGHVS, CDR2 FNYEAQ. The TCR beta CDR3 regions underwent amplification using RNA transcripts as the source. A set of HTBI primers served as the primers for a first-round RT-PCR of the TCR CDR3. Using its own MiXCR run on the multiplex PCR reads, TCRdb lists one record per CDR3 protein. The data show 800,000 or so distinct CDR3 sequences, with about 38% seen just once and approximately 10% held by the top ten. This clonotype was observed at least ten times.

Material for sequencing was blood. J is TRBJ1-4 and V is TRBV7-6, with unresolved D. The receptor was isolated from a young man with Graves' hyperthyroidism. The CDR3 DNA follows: TGTGCCAGCAGCCCCGGCGGCACTAATGAAAAACTGTTTTTT. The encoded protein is CASSPGGTNEKLFF.